This T cell receptor beta chain was profiled in a study of blood T cells in healthy people across ages. This CDR3 has 15 amino acids. Germline V lookup: CDR1 MNHEY, CDR2 SMNVEV (reference sequence). V shed 4 bases and J 8 bases; nucleotides not matched to a gene: 11. Through a sample-barcoded 5' primer and a J-beta primer mix, a second PCR was run for about 7 to 12 cycles. With 12 random nucleotides, a template-switch adaptor tagged each individual cDNA molecule. MiXCR, run by TCRdb on the 5' RACE reads, gives a single entry per CDR3 protein. The sample yields fewer than 2 million distinct CDR3 sequences, about 39% seen once.

Sequencing was carried out using blood. J is TRBJ2-1 and V is TRBV27, with 7 bases that match TRBD2. The sequence came from a human donor in good health. The CDR3 nucleotides are TGTGCCAGCAGTTCAAACCCGGGACTAAAGGATGAGCAGTTCTTC. It codes for CASSSNPGLKDEQFF.